The next 16 T cell receptor beta chains were all read from a single sample in a study of neurological immune-mediated disorders. TCRdb re-called the 5' RACE reads through MiXCR, storing one row per CDR3 protein. This sample yields about 40,000 distinct CDR3 sequences, of which about 2.3% are seen a single time; 2% to 3% belongs to the top ten. The sample consisted of PBMCs. Every receptor here comes from a man in his forties or fifties with multiple sclerosis.

The CDR3 spells CSAKGLTGETQYF. The CDR3 nucleotides read TGCAGTGCTAAAGGACTAACGGGGGAGACCCAGTACTTC. V gene TRBV20-1 combines with J gene TRBJ2-5; a possible D gene is TRBD2 (6 bases). V lost 4 bases, J lost 5 bases, and 14 bases lay in between. The length of the CDR3 is 13 residues. CDR1 is DFQATT and CDR2 is SNEGSKA in the germline V gene (reference sequence).

In this sample, this clonotype turned up many times. The chain employs TRBV14 and TRBJ1-1, with D tentatively TRBD1 (6 bases). There are 15 residues in the CDR3. V was shortened by 1 base and J by 1 base, with 10 bases between the two germline ends. Germline V gene sequence: CDR1 SGHDN, CDR2 FVKESK. CDR3 bases: TGTGCCAGCAGCCAAGTTCCAGGGGCGAACACTGAAGCTTTCTTT. This gives the protein CASSQVPGANTEAFF.

This clonotype showed up many times. The rearrangement joins TRBV7-2 to TRBJ2-7; the match to TRBD1 covers 9 bases. The CDR3 is made up of 14 amino acids. The V gene end was trimmed by 3 bases and the J gene end by 6 bases; junction bases not matched to a gene: 6. Germline V gives CDR1 SGHTA, CDR2 FQGNSA. As DNA, the CDR3 is TGTGCCAGCAGCTTCGGTGGGACAGGGTTCGAGCAGTACTTC. It translates to CASSFGGTGFEQYF.

This clonotype has a count of ten or more. The chain carries TRBV7-9 and TRBJ1-1, with TRBD1 matching over 7 bases. Germline CDR1 is SEHNR and CDR2 is FQNEAQ (reference sequence). The CDR3 totals 14 residues. J was trimmed by 5 bases and V by 5 bases; bases with no gene match: 8. CDR3 region: CASSTNRGGTEAFF. Written as DNA, the CDR3 is TGTGCCAGCAGCACGAACAGGGGAGGGACTGAAGCTTTCTTT.

In this sample, this clonotype turned up many times. V is TRBV7-2 and J is TRBJ2-7; D is unclear. The V gene's germline CDR1 is SGHTA and CDR2 FQGNSA. Trimming took off 1 base at V and 2 bases at J, with 6 bases between the two ends. This CDR3 is built from 13 residues. This chain's CDR3 is CASSLGRPYEQYF. The CDR3 nucleotides read TGTGCCAGCAGCTTAGGCAGGCCCTACGAGCAGTACTTC.

This clonotype was detected ten times or more. The rearrangement links TRBV7-3 to TRBJ2-1; 10 bases match TRBD1. Trimming cost V 5 bases and J 8 bases; bases outside gene matches: 9. There are 15 residues in the CDR3. Germline CDR1 and CDR2: SGHTA and FQGTGA. As DNA, the CDR3 is TGTGCCAGCAGCCGAGGACAGGGGGAGGGGTATGAGCAGTTCTTC. Translation: CASSRGQGEGYEQFF.

This clonotype showed up many times. This chain uses TRBV7-6 with TRBJ2-2; 9 bases fit TRBD2. The CDR3 is 15 residues long. J gave up 1 base and V 5 bases, and 2 bases lay outside the gene matches. Germline V gene lookup returns CDR1 SGHVS and CDR2 FNYEAQ. CDR3 in amino acids: CASSKTSGNTGELFF. The CDR3 bases are TGTGCCAGCAGCAAGACTAGCGGGAACACCGGGGAGCTGTTTTTT.

The sample holds many counts of this clonotype. This chain links TRBV12-3 or TRBV12-4 with TRBJ2-2, with 9 bases aligning to TRBD1. The CDR3 has 14 residues. Trimming took 6 bases from V and 6 from J; bases not matched to a gene: 5. The DNA for the CDR3 is TGTGCCAGCAGGGTTACAGGGGGCTCCGGGGAGCTGTTTTTT. Translated, it gives CASRVTGGSGELFF.

This clonotype was seen repeatedly, ten times or more. CDR3 DNA sequence: TGTGCCAGCAGTTCGGGACCAGCACTCTACGAGCAGTACTTC. Amino acids: CASSSGPALYEQYF. The chain recombines TRBV2 with TRBJ2-7; D may be TRBD1 or TRBD2 (5 bases each). The CDR3 consists of 14 residues. In germline, CDR1 is SNHLY, CDR2 FYNNEI. Deletions cut 5 bases from V and 3 bases from J, with 14 bases between.

The table lists this clonotype with many counts. The junction departs from germline at one end; a sequencing error may be responsible. The chain is built from TRBV15 and TRBJ2-4, with D possibly being TRBD1 (6 bases). CDR3 length equals 15 residues. Germline V gene sequence: CDR1 LNHNV, CDR2 YYDKDF (reference sequence). DNA for the CDR3: TGTGCCACCAGCCGAGAGGTACAGGGCGGGAACATTCAGTACTTC. Amino acid sequence: CATSREVQGGNIQYF.

In this sample, this clonotype turned up many times. The chain recombines TRBV7-9 with TRBJ1-2; possibly TRBD1 for D (6 bases). V shed 4 bases and J shed 2 bases, with 8 bases lying between them. This CDR3 is 13 amino acids long. CDR1 is SEHNR and CDR2 is FQNEAQ in the germline V gene (reference sequence). The CDR3 spells CASSSTGNYGYTF. CDR3 DNA: TGTGCCAGCAGCTCAACAGGGAACTATGGCTACACCTTC.

This clonotype was seen ten or more times. The chain uses TRBV5-6 and TRBJ2-3; D perhaps matches TRBD1 (6 bases). V dropped 0 bases and J dropped 4 bases, with 12 bases sitting between them. The CDR3 length is 15 residues. From germline, CDR1 is SGHDT and CDR2 YYEEEE. CDR3 sequence: CASSLDVRGADTQYF. The CDR3, as DNA: TGTGCCAGCAGCTTGGACGTCAGGGGCGCAGATACGCAGTATTTT.

This clonotype was seen many times. The chain recombines TRBV20-1 with TRBJ2-7; unclear D gene. CDR1 and CDR2 (germline): DFQATT, SNEGSKA (reference sequence). CDR3 size: 13 residues. CDR3 amino acids: CSYRGGRSYEQYF. In DNA form, the CDR3 reads TGCAGCTACCGCGGCGGTAGATCCTACGAGCAGTACTTC.

This clonotype was recorded many times. V and J are TRBV20-1 and TRBJ2-4; D is undetermined. V was trimmed by 0 bases and J by 0 bases, leaving 3 bases between them. The CDR3 totals 13 residues. Germline loops: CDR1 DFQATT, CDR2 SNEGSKA (reference sequence). CDR3 bases: TGCAGTGCTAGAGACTTAGCCAAAAACATTCAGTACTTC. Residues: CSARDLAKNIQYF.

This clonotype was seen at least ten times. The chain uses TRBV6-5 and TRBJ1-1, with 8 nucleotides matching TRBD1. V lost 7 bases to trimming and J lost 5 bases; unmatched junction nucleotides: 15. Germline values: CDR1 MNHEY, CDR2 SVGAGI. The CDR3 has 16 residues. The CDR3 protein is CASNPGFQGARTEAFF. The CDR3 DNA is TGTGCCAGCAATCCCGGCTTTCAGGGGGCCAGGACTGAAGCTTTCTTT.

This rearrangement joins TRBV5-1 to TRBJ1-2; D is uncertain. CDR1 is SGHRS, CDR2 YFSETQ, per germline. The germline V and J ends were trimmed by 2 bases and 4 bases, with 15 bases remaining between them. The CDR3 is 15 amino acids. CDR3: CASSLLREGRYGYTF. CDR3 sequence (DNA): TGCGCCAGCAGCTTACTCCGGGAAGGCCGCTATGGCTACACCTTC.